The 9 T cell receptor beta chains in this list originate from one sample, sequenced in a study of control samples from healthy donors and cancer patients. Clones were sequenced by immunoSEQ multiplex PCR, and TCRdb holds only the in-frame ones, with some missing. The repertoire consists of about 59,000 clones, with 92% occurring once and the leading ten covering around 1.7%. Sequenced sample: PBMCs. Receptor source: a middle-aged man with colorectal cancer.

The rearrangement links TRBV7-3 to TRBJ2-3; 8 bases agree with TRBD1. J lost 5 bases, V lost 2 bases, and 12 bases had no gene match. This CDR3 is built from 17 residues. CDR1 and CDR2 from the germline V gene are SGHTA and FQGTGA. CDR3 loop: CASSLLSPGGAKDTQYF. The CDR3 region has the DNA TGTGCCAGCAGCTTACTTTCACCAGGGGGCGCCAAAGATACGCAGTATTTT.

The CDR3 nucleotides are TGTGCCAGCTCACCAGAAACCGGGACAGGGGGCTTGTTGAATGAGCAGTTCTTC. This sequence encodes CASSPETGTGGLLNEQFF. The chain joins TRBV18 to TRBJ2-1; 12 positions match TRBD1. J lost 7 bases, V lost 2 bases, and 12 bases had no gene match. Germline loops: CDR1 KGHSH, CDR2 LQKENI. The CDR3 consists of 18 residues.

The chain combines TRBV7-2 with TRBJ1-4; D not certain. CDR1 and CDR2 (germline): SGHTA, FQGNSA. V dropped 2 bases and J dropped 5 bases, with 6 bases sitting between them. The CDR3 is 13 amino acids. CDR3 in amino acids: CASSLFRNEKLFF. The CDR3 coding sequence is TGTGCCAGCAGCTTATTCCGAAATGAAAAACTGTTTTTT.

The CDR3 DNA is TGTGCCAGCTCAGTAACCGGGACTAGTGCCAATGAGCAGTTCTTC. Translating gives CASSVTGTSANEQFF. The rearrangement links TRBV18 to TRBJ2-1, with 8 bases aligning to TRBD2. CDR3 length: 15 amino acids. Germline V gene lookup returns CDR1 KGHSH and CDR2 LQKENI. The trim removed 5 bases at V and 6 bases at J, leaving 9 bases unmatched.

CDR3 sequence (DNA): TGTGCCAGCAGCCAAGGACACTCCTACGAGCAGTACTTC. This translates into CASSQGHSYEQYF. This sequence joins TRBV3-1 (or the pseudogene TRBV3-2) and TRBJ2-7; D gene ambiguous. Looked up from germline, CDR1 is LGHDT and CDR2 is YNNKEL (reference sequence). This CDR3 has 13 residues. Trimming cost V 1 base and J 0 bases, with 4 bases left between them.

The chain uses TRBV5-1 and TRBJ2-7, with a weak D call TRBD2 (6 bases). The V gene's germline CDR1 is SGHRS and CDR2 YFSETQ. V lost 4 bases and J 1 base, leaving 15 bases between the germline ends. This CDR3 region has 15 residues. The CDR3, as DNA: TGCGCCAGCAGCGATCCGGGGACTCGGTCCTACGAGCAGTACTTC. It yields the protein CASSDPGTRSYEQYF.

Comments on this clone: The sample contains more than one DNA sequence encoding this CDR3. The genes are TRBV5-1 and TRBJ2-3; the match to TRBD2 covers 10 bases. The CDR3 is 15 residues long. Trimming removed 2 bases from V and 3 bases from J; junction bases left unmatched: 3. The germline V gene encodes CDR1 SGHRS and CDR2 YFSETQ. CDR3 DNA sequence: TGCGCCAGCAGCTTTAGCGGGGGGCCGACAGATACGCAGTATTTT. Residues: CASSFSGGPTDTQYF.

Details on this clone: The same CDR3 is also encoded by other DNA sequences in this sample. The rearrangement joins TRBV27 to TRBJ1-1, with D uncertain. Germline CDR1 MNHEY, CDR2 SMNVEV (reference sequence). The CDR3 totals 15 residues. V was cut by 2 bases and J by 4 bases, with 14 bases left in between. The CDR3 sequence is CASSLDPQGRTEAFF. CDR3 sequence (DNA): TGTGCCAGCAGTTTAGACCCCCAAGGTCGCACTGAAGCTTTCTTT.

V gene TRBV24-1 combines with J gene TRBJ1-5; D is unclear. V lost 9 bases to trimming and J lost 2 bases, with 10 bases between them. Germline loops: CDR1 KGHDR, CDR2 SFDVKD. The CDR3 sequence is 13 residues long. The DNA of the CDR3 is TGTGCCACCGCAATGAACGGCAATCAGCCCCAGCATTTT. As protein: CATAMNGNQPQHF.